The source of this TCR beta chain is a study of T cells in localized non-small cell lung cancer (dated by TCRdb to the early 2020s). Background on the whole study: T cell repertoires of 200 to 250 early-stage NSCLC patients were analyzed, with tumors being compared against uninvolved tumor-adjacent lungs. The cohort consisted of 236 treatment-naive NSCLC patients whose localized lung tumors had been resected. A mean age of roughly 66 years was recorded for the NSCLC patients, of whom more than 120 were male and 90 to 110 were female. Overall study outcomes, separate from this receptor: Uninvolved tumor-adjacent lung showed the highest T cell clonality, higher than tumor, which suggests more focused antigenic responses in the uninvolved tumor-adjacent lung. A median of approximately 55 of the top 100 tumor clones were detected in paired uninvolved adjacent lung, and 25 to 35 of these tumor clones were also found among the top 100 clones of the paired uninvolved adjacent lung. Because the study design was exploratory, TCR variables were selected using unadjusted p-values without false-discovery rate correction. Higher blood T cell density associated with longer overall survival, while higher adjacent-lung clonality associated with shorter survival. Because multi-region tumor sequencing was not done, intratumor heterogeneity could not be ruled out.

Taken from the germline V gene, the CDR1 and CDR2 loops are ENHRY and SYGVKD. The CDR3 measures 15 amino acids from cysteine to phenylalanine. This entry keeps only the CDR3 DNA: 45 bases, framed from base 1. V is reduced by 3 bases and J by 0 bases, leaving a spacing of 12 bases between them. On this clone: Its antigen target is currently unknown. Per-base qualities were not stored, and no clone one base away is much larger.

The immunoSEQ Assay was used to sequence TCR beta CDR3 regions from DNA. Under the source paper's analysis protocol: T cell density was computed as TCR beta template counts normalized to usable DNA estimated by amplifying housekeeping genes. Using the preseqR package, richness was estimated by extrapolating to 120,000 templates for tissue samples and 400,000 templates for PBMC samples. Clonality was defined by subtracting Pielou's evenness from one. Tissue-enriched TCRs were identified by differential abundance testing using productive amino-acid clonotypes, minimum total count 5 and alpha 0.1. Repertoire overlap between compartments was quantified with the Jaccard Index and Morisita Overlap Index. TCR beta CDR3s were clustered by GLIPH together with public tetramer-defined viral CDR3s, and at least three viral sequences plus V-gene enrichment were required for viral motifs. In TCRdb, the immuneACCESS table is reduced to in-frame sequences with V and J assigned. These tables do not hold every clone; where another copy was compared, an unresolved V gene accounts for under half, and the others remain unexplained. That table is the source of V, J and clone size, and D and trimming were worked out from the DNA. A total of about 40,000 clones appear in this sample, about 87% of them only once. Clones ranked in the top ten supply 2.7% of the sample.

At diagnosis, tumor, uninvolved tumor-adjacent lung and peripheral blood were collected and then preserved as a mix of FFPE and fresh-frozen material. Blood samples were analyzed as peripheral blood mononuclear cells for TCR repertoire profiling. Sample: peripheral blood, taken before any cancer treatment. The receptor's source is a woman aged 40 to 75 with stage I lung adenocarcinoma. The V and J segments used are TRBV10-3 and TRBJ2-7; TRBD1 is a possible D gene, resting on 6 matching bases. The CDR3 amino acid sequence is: CAISEGQMFSYEQYF. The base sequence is TGTGCCATCAGTGAAGGACAGATGTTCTCCTACGAGCAGTACTTC.